This T cell receptor beta chain was profiled in a study of T cells in localized non-small cell lung cancer. Here immunoSEQ multiplex PCR was the method, and the copy in TCRdb shows in-frame clones only, minus some. The sample lists around 70,000 clones; roughly 83% were seen once. Findings and caveats of the study: Sequencing covered just one tumor region, so heterogeneity cannot be ruled out. Tumor trailed uninvolved adjacent lung in T cell clonality, which peaked there.

The V end was cut by 3 bases, the J end by 0 bases, with 12 bases between. Germline V gene data show CDR1 as LNHDA and CDR2 as SQIVND (reference sequence). The CDR3 runs to 16 residues. This clone appeared once. Antigen: not known. This receptor was taken from a female donor older than 55 with stage I lung adenocarcinoma. This chain uses TRBV19 with TRBJ1-3, with D hard to call. Sequencing used peripheral blood, obtained before any cancer treatment. CDR3 nucleotides: TGTGCCAGTAGTATTTCCCGTAGCGGCTCTGGAAACACCATATATTTT. Its protein is CASSISRSGSGNTIYF.